This T cell receptor beta chain stems from a study of cytomegalovirus exposure and HLA in healthy donors. At the level of the study: An analysis done earlier identified more than 90 million unique TCR beta sequences from approximately 170 million T cells.

Study-wide findings and caveats: Available immune exposure information was restricted to CMV serostatus only.

This clone was observed a few times. Its antigen is still unknown. Looked up from germline, CDR1 is MNHEY and CDR2 is SVGAGI. The CDR3 has 13 residues. Trimming stripped 4 bases from V and 8 bases from J, with 11 bases between. This PCR relied on a set of 60 Vbeta primers and 13 Jbeta primers. The data were produced by immunoSEQ multiplex PCR, yet TCRdb's version contains in-frame clones alone and is incomplete. The data hold some 180,000 clones, with around 80% observed a single time. The origin of this receptor is a man aged 18 to 29 in good health and CMV-seronegative. V is TRBV6-5 and J is TRBJ2-2; D not certain. Sequenced input: PBMCs. The CDR3 nucleotides are TGTGCCAGCAGTTGGAATCCAGGAGGGGAGCTGTTTTTT. As protein: CASSWNPGGELFF.